Listed here are 29 T cell receptor beta chains from one sample, sequenced in a study of T cell responses to AZD1222 COVID-19 vaccine. Here immunoSEQ multiplex PCR was the method, and the copy in TCRdb shows in-frame clones only, minus some. The table includes approximately 190,000 clones, 90% to 95% detected once. The sample here was peripheral blood, taken 28 days after the second dose of the MenACWY control vaccine. Receptors were obtained from an adult who received the MenACWY meningococcal vaccine as a control.

The chain joins TRBV2 to TRBJ1-2; D is perhaps TRBD1 (5 bases). The germline CDR1 and CDR2 sequences are SNHLY and FYNNEI. This CDR3 region has 13 residues. V dropped 4 bases and J dropped 3 bases, with 9 bases sitting between them. The CDR3 nucleotides are TGTGCCAGCAGTGGGCAGGGAGACTATGGCTACACCTTC. The encoded protein is CASSGQGDYGYTF.

The genes are TRBV4-3 and TRBJ1-2, with D possibly matching TRBD1 (5 bases). CDR1 and CDR2 from the germline V gene are LGHNA and YSLEER. V lost 0 bases to trimming and J lost 7 bases, with 21 bases between them. This CDR3 is 17 amino acids long. The CDR3 here is CASSQEYGARFSSGYTF. The CDR3 nucleotides are TGCGCCAGCAGCCAAGAATACGGGGCCAGATTCTCAAGTGGCTACACCTTC.

The V gene is TRBV7-6, the J gene TRBJ1-1, with a tentative D call TRBD1 (6 bases). Germline values: CDR1 SGHVS, CDR2 FNYEAQ. This CDR3 is built from 14 residues. V was clipped by 4 bases and J by 6 bases, with 15 bases between them. The CDR3 sequence is CASSSGAGFPEAFF. In DNA, the CDR3 is TGTGCCAGCAGCTCGGGGGCTGGGTTCCCTGAAGCTTTCTTT.

DNA of the CDR3: TGTGCCAGTAGGGCAGCCTACAATGAGCAGTTCTTC. It encodes CASRAAYNEQFF. This rearrangement joins TRBV19 to TRBJ2-1; D gene ambiguous. The CDR3 loop spans 12 amino acids. The germline V and J ends were trimmed by 6 bases and 2 bases, with 5 bases remaining between them. From germline, CDR1 is LNHDA and CDR2 SQIVND (reference sequence).

The V gene is TRBV5-8, the J gene TRBJ2-5; the D is unclear. Trimming shortened V by 3 bases and J by 5 bases, and 11 bases separated the two germline ends. The CDR3 loop spans 13 amino acids. Germline V gives CDR1 SGHTS, CDR2 YDEGEE. Here the CDR3 DNA reads TGTGCCAGCAGCTCAGACCTGGGCGAGACCCAGTACTTC. This codes for CASSSDLGETQYF.

The chain carries TRBV24-1 and TRBJ1-1; D is unresolved. The CDR3 is 12 residues long. V lost 2 bases, J lost 7 bases, and 7 bases lay in between. Germline loops: CDR1 KGHDR, CDR2 SFDVKD. Here the CDR3 reads CATSDSSLEAFF. For the CDR3, the DNA is TGTGCCACCAGTGATTCCAGTCTTGAAGCTTTCTTT.

The chain links TRBV4-3 to TRBJ1-1; no firm D call. Germline-derived CDR1 and CDR2 are LGHNA and YSLEER. Trimming took off 0 bases at V and 7 bases at J, with 9 bases between the two ends. This CDR3 has 13 residues. CDR3 protein: CASSQDFQFEAFF. The CDR3 bases are TGCGCCAGCAGCCAAGATTTCCAGTTTGAAGCTTTCTTT.

The J gene is TRBJ1-5, the V gene TRBV4-1; 7 bases fit TRBD1. Germline V gene sequence: CDR1 MGHRA, CDR2 YSYEKL. This CDR3 contains 14 residues. The trim removed 4 bases at V and 9 bases at J, leaving 9 bases unmatched. The CDR3 spells CASSRDRDYPPQHF. CDR3 DNA sequence: TGCGCCAGCAGCCGAGACAGGGATTACCCGCCCCAGCATTTT.

J is TRBJ2-1 and V is TRBV6-2 or TRBV6-3; 10 bases match TRBD2. This CDR3 has 15 amino acids. The trim removed 6 bases at V and 2 bases at J, leaving 4 bases unmatched. Germline-derived CDR1 and CDR2 are MNHEY and SVGEGT. In DNA, the CDR3 is TGTGCCAGCAGGCCTAGCGGGAGTCCCTACAATGAGCAGTTCTTC. It is translated as CASRPSGSPYNEQFF.

This chain links TRBV15 with TRBJ1-4; D is perhaps TRBD1 (5 bases). V lost 3 bases and J 8 bases, leaving 10 bases between the germline ends. The germline gives CDR1 LNHNV, CDR2 YYDKDF (reference sequence). The CDR3 has 13 residues. CDR3 in DNA: TGTGCCACCAGCAGGGACACAAGAGAAAAACTGTTTTTT. Translated: CATSRDTREKLFF.

The chain combines TRBV3-1 (or the pseudogene TRBV3-2) with TRBJ1-1, with 7 bases aligning to TRBD1. The junction had 16 bases not matched to a gene; V was cut back by 5 bases and J by 10 bases. This CDR3 is 15 amino acids long. CDR1 is LGHDT and CDR2 is YNNKEL in the germline V gene (reference sequence). The chain's CDR3 is CASSDRGTDRVGAFF. The DNA for the CDR3 is TGTGCCAGCAGCGACCGAGGAACCGACAGGGTGGGAGCTTTCTTT.

J is TRBJ2-4 and V is TRBV5-8; no clear D. Germline V gene lookup returns CDR1 SGHTS and CDR2 YDEGEE. This CDR3 has 17 amino acids. Trimming removed 4 bases at V and 9 bases at J, with 26 bases between. The CDR3 loop reads CASSPIPGQSWGSIQYF. DNA of the CDR3: TGTGCCAGCAGCCCGATTCCGGGCCAAAGCTGGGGTAGCATTCAGTACTTC.

This sequence joins TRBV7-9 and TRBJ1-1; D is uncertain. The germline V gene encodes CDR1 SEHNR and CDR2 FQNEAQ (reference sequence). The CDR3 is 16 amino acids. V shed 5 bases and J shed 5 bases, with 21 bases lying between them. CDR3 region: CASSHASDALRTEAFF. In nucleotides, the CDR3 is TGTGCCAGCAGCCACGCTTCTGACGCACTGAGGACTGAAGCTTTCTTT.

The gene calls are TRBV6-2 or TRBV6-3 and TRBJ2-7, with D possibly being TRBD2 (6 bases). The germline V and J ends were trimmed by 0 bases and 4 bases, with 7 bases remaining between them. The CDR3 extends over 13 amino acids. Per the germline V gene, CDR1 is MNHEY and CDR2 is SVGEGT. In DNA, the CDR3 is TGTGCCAGCAGTTACTCGCGGGGTTACGAGCAGTACTTC. This translates into CASSYSRGYEQYF.

V usage is TRBV7-2 and J usage is TRBJ1-2, with a tentative D call TRBD1 (6 bases). Deletions cut 5 bases from V and 7 bases from J, with 17 bases between. This CDR3 spans 14 amino acids. Germline loops: CDR1 SGHTA, CDR2 FQGNSA. Here the CDR3 reads CASSQPGRGSGYTF. CDR3 DNA sequence: TGTGCCAGCAGCCAACCGGGCAGGGGAAGTGGCTACACCTTC.

This clone was detected only once. The chain couples TRBV30 to TRBJ2-7, with 8 nucleotides matching TRBD1. The V gene's germline CDR1 is GTSNPN and CDR2 SVGIG (reference sequence). The CDR3 runs to 12 residues. Unmatched junction bases numbered 7, after V lost 6 bases and J lost 6 bases. Here the CDR3 DNA reads TGTGCCTGTTCCAGGGGGCGAGGCGAGCAGTACTTC. This encodes CACSRGRGEQYF.

The V gene is TRBV6-5, the J gene TRBJ2-2; 10 bases align to TRBD2. The germline CDR1 and CDR2 sequences are MNHEY and SVGAGI. This CDR3 comprises 15 residues. Trimming cost V 4 bases and J 5 bases; bases outside gene matches: 4. Here the CDR3 DNA reads TGTGCCAGCAGTTCCCTAGCGGGAGATACCGGGGAGCTGTTTTTT. This codes for CASSSLAGDTGELFF.

The chain couples TRBV18 to TRBJ1-1; no clear D. Trimming removed 4 bases at V and 0 bases at J, with 9 bases between. Germline V gene lookup returns CDR1 KGHSH and CDR2 LQKENI. This CDR3 contains 14 residues. CDR3 nucleotide sequence: TGTGCCAGCTCACTTTGGACTGTGAACACTGAAGCTTTCTTT. This gives the protein CASSLWTVNTEAFF.

The genes are TRBV24-1 and TRBJ2-5; 12 bases agree with TRBD1. The ends lost 7 bases at V and 5 bases at J; junction bases unmatched: 7. The CDR3 sequence is 15 residues long. Germline V gene sequence: CDR1 KGHDR, CDR2 SFDVKD. The CDR3 DNA reads TGTGCCACCAGCACCGGGACAGGGGGCTGGGAGACCCAGTACTTC. Translation: CATSTGTGGWETQYF.

This clone was recorded only once. This rearrangement joins TRBV7-7 to TRBJ2-7; tentatively, D is TRBD1 (5 bases). This CDR3 has 13 residues. V was shortened by 5 bases and J by 5 bases, with 13 bases between the two germline ends. Germline V gene data show CDR1 as SSHAT and CDR2 as FNYEAQ (reference sequence). The CDR3 coding sequence is TGTGCCAGCAGCCTCTCAGGGTGGGACGAGCAGTACTTC. It yields the protein CASSLSGWDEQYF.

V is TRBV28 and J is TRBJ2-6, with D perhaps being TRBD1 or TRBD2 (5 bases each). CDR1 is MDHEN, CDR2 SYDVKM, per germline. The CDR3 is 15 amino acids. The V end was cut by 6 bases, the J end by 0 bases, with 9 bases between. The CDR3 region is CASRGTISGANVLTF. Here the CDR3 DNA reads TGTGCCAGCAGGGGGACGATCTCTGGGGCCAACGTCCTGACTTTC.

The V gene is TRBV15, the J gene TRBJ2-3, with D perhaps matching TRBD1 (5 bases). V lost 1 base and J lost 0, with 17 bases in between. This CDR3 has 18 amino acids. CDR1 LNHNV and CDR2 YYDKDF come from the germline V gene (reference sequence). The CDR3 sequence: CATSRGTYRIPSTDTQYF. Written as DNA, the CDR3 is TGTGCCACCAGCAGAGGGACATACAGAATCCCTAGCACAGATACGCAGTATTTT.

The rearrangement joins TRBV7-9 to TRBJ2-5; 12 positions agree with TRBD2. With 3 bases clipped from V and 4 bases from J, the junction kept 3 bases outside the gene matches. The V gene's germline CDR1 is SEHNR and CDR2 FQNEAQ (reference sequence). The CDR3 has 15 amino acids. The CDR3 protein is CASSFGLAGPETQYF. The CDR3 region has the DNA TGTGCCAGCAGCTTCGGACTAGCGGGACCAGAGACCCAGTACTTC.

This sequence joins TRBV11-3 and TRBJ2-7; 11 positions agree with TRBD2. Trimming at V came to 1 base and at J to 1 base, leaving 9 bases not matched to a gene. CDR3 size: 18 residues. CDR1 is SGHNT, CDR2 YENEEA, per germline. CDR3 sequence reads: CASSLGASGGSGSYEQYF. The CDR3 bases are TGTGCCAGCAGCTTAGGTGCTAGCGGGGGGTCTGGTTCCTACGAGCAGTACTTC.

The CDR3 nucleotides read TGTGCCACCAGCAGAGATCTGGGAGGAGGAAACACCATATATTTT. Amino acids: CATSRDLGGGNTIYF. This chain joins TRBV15 and TRBJ1-3; no reliable D call. V shed 0 bases and J shed 4 bases, with 10 bases lying between them. CDR1 is LNHNV, CDR2 YYDKDF, per germline (reference sequence). The CDR3 spans 15 residues.

The chain is built from TRBV21-1 and TRBJ2-1; the table's D call, TRBD2, was not checked against the DNA. TRBV21-1 has pseudogene status. CDR3 length: 12 amino acids. Written as DNA, the CDR3 is TGTGCCAGCAGCATAAAAAACAATGAGCAGTTCTTC. Its protein is CASSIKNNEQFF.

The rearrangement links TRBV7-8 to TRBJ2-7; D remains unclear. This CDR3 spans 15 amino acids. The germline gives CDR1 SGHVS, CDR2 FQNEAQ. Trimming cost V 5 bases and J 2 bases, with 16 bases left between them. The CDR3 spells CASSPRTDAAYEQYF. CDR3 DNA sequence: TGTGCCAGCAGCCCCCGCACGGACGCAGCCTACGAGCAGTACTTC.

The V call is TRBV30, the J call TRBJ2-7; D uncertain. Germline V gives CDR1 GTSNPN, CDR2 SVGIG (reference sequence). The length of the CDR3 is 13 residues. V lost 2 bases and J lost 6, with 14 bases in between. The CDR3 spells CAWSPTTPIEQYF. The CDR3 DNA reads TGTGCCTGGAGTCCCACCACCCCCATCGAGCAGTACTTC.

The sample holds one count of this clone. The rearrangement joins TRBV21-1 to TRBJ2-4; the D call TRBD2 from the table was never checked on the DNA. TRBV21-1 is noted as a pseudogene. This CDR3 is built from 16 residues. CDR3 region: CASSKAGDLAKNIQYF. The CDR3, as DNA: TGTGCCAGCAGCAAAGCTGGAGATCTAGCCAAAAACATTCAGTACTTC.